Detailed here is one T cell receptor (beta chain). V lost 10 bases to trimming and J lost 4 bases; unmatched junction nucleotides: 10. The germline V gene has CDR1 MDHEN and CDR2 SYDVKM. The CDR3 has 13 residues. These data are taken from a study of shared T cell receptors in the human thymus. Clones were sequenced by immunoSEQ multiplex PCR, and TCRdb holds only the in-frame ones, with some missing. Of under 850,000 clones listed, over 75% are singletons. The same data also contributed to another study, on human thymus T cells. That paper states: Thymic resections from corrective heart surgery supplied the tissue. Use of V and J genes seemed skewed within the thymic and blood repertoires.

This chain joins TRBV28 and TRBJ2-7, with 7 nucleotides matching TRBD2. This receptor was taken from a boy under two years old with a congenital heart defect. Sequenced input: thymocytes. The CDR3 region has the DNA TGTGCCACCTTAAGCGGGACTCTGTACGAGCAGTACTTC. This gives the protein CATLSGTLYEQYF.